Listed here are 28 T cell receptor beta chains from one sample, sequenced in a study of cytomegalovirus exposure and HLA in healthy donors. The PCR made use of 60 Vbeta and 13 Jbeta primers. This table comes from immunoSEQ multiplex PCR, and its TCRdb copy is limited to in-frame clones, with some not included. Among 100,000 to 150,000 clones listed, over 60% were seen once. Sequencing was performed on PBMCs. The source is a woman between 35 and 50 years old in good health and CMV-seropositive.

The chain couples TRBV4-2 to TRBJ1-1, with D possibly TRBD1 on 5 matching bases. V lost 0 bases and J 1 base, leaving 9 bases between the germline ends. The CDR3 length is 15 residues. The V gene's germline CDR1 is LGHNA and CDR2 YNFKEQ. The CDR3: CASSQDSQGNTEAFF. As DNA, the CDR3 is TGTGCCAGCAGCCAAGATTCCCAGGGGAACACTGAAGCTTTCTTT.

In this sample, this clone turned up a few times. The chain is built from TRBV27 and TRBJ2-7; 7 positions match TRBD1. There are 15 residues in the CDR3. After removal of 3 bases from V and 3 bases from J, the junction contained 8 bases not matched to a gene. Germline CDR1 MNHEY, CDR2 SMNVEV (reference sequence). CDR3 in amino acids: CASSFSRQGLYEQYF. The CDR3 DNA is TGTGCCAGCAGTTTCTCAAGACAGGGTCTCTACGAGCAGTACTTC.

This CDR3 is CASRLAGSTDTQYF. CDR3 in DNA: TGTGCCAGCAGGCTAGCGGGAAGCACAGATACGCAGTATTTT. The chain couples TRBV27 to TRBJ2-3; 9 nucleotides agree with TRBD2. Germline CDR1 is MNHEY and CDR2 is SMNVEV (reference sequence). The CDR3 covers 14 residues. J gave up 0 bases and V 6 bases, and 1 base lay outside the gene matches.

As to this clone: An end of the junction differs from the germline gene, which may be a read error. The genes are TRBV7-9 and TRBJ1-1; 12 bases match TRBD1. This CDR3 has 14 residues. Germline V gives CDR1 SEHNR, CDR2 FQNEAQ (reference sequence). CDR3 DNA: TGTTCCAGCAGCTTCGGGACAGGGGGCGATGAAGCTTTCTTT. It codes for CSSSFGTGGDEAFF.

The chain is built from TRBV2 and TRBJ1-2; 7 bases are a match to TRBD1. Looked up from germline, CDR1 is SNHLY and CDR2 is FYNNEI. There are 12 residues in the CDR3. V dropped 8 bases and J dropped 5; count of bases not matched to a gene: 5. CDR3 amino acids: CASSGTEYGYTF. The CDR3 bases are TGTGCCAGCTCCGGGACAGAATATGGCTACACCTTC.

The chain has TRBV7-9 and TRBJ1-6, with 7 bases identical to TRBD1. The CDR3 consists of 14 residues. Germline loops: CDR1 SEHNR, CDR2 FQNEAQ (reference sequence). V was clipped by 5 bases and J by 9 bases; unmatched bases: 7. This chain's CDR3 is CASSPDRDSSPLHF. DNA for the CDR3: TGTGCCAGCAGCCCCGACAGGGACTCTTCACCCCTCCACTTT.

The chain carries TRBV19 and TRBJ2-1; a possible D gene is TRBD2 (6 bases). Trimming took 4 bases from V and 5 from J, leaving 18 bases between them. CDR1 is LNHDA and CDR2 is SQIVND in the germline V gene (reference sequence). The CDR3 spans 16 residues. The CDR3 spells CASSTLLASANNEQFF. The CDR3 DNA sequence: TGTGCCAGTAGTACCCTCCTGGCTAGCGCTAACAATGAGCAGTTCTTC.

This clone was detected a few times. The V gene is TRBV19, the J gene TRBJ2-7; 7 bases are shared with TRBD1. V lost 3 bases, J lost 5 bases, and 7 bases stayed unmatched. Per the germline V gene, CDR1 is LNHDA and CDR2 is SQIVND (reference sequence). The CDR3 is made up of 14 amino acids. The CDR3 spells CASSIRQGEDEQYF. In DNA, the CDR3 is TGTGCCAGTAGTATTCGACAGGGTGAAGACGAGCAGTACTTC. Drawing the rest from reference TRBV19 and TRBJ2-7, the complete variable domain is DGGITQSPKYLFRKEGQNVTLSCEQNLNHDAMYWYRQDPGQGLRLIYYSQIVNDFQKGDIAEGYSVSREKKESFPLTVTSAQKNPTAFYLCASSIRQGEDEQYFGPGTRLTVT.

This clone was recorded a few times. This chain links TRBV30 with TRBJ1-5; tentatively, D is TRBD1 (5 bases). Germline V CDR1 and CDR2: GTSNPN, SVGIG (reference sequence). CDR3 length equals 14 residues. The V and J ends lost 1 base and 6 bases respectively, with 13 bases between them. The CDR3 is CAWSAGGLSQPQHF. The DNA for the CDR3 is TGTGCCTGGAGTGCGGGGGGATTAAGTCAGCCCCAGCATTTT.

The chain joins TRBV28 to TRBJ2-4, with 8 nucleotides matching TRBD1. From germline, CDR1 is MDHEN and CDR2 SYDVKM. This CDR3 region has 18 residues. Trimming removed 8 bases from V and 0 bases from J; junction bases left unmatched: 15. CDR3 loop: CASHRGTGSILAKNIQYF. The CDR3 DNA reads as TGTGCCAGCCACCGCGGGACAGGCAGCATACTAGCCAAAAACATTCAGTACTTC.

The chain recombines TRBV6-1 with TRBJ1-5, with a weak D call TRBD1 (5 bases). The length of the CDR3 is 15 residues. Trimming took 8 bases from V and 2 from J, leaving 16 bases between them. Germline loops: CDR1 MNHNS, CDR2 SASEGT. CDR3 amino acids: CASQPPGNGNQPQHF. CDR3 coding DNA: TGTGCCAGCCAACCCCCAGGGAACGGCAATCAGCCCCAGCATTTT.

V usage is TRBV4-2 and J usage is TRBJ2-7; weak D call: TRBD2 (6 bases). Deletions cut 5 bases from V and 2 bases from J, with 22 bases between. This CDR3 is built from 17 residues. In germline, CDR1 is LGHNA, CDR2 YNFKEQ. The CDR3 nucleotides read TGTGCCAGCAGCACTGGGGGAGGCATCGGGAGCCCCTACGAGCAGTACTTC. It yields the protein CASSTGGGIGSPYEQYF.

The gene calls are TRBV9 and TRBJ2-3; tentatively, D is TRBD2 (6 bases). V was cut by 0 bases and J by 1 base, with 12 bases left in between. This CDR3 is 16 amino acids long. Germline V lookup: CDR1 SGDLS, CDR2 YYNGEE. In DNA form, the CDR3 reads TGTGCCAGCAGCGTAGGAGTCGGAGGGGGCACAGATACGCAGTATTTT. It translates to CASSVGVGGGTDTQYF.

Written as DNA, the CDR3 is TGTGCCAGCACCATCACTGGGGACAGAGGCTCTACGCAGTATTTT. Protein product: CASTITGDRGSTQYF. The rearrangement uses TRBV7-9 and TRBJ2-3, with 7 bases fitting TRBD1. This CDR3 comprises 15 residues. Per germline, CDR1 SEHNR and CDR2 FQNEAQ (reference sequence). V lost 7 bases, J lost 8 bases, and 15 bases stayed unmatched.

The genes are TRBV14 and TRBJ1-1, with D maybe TRBD1 (5 bases). The V end was cut by 0 bases, the J end by 10 bases, with 18 bases between. Germline V gene sequence: CDR1 SGHDN, CDR2 FVKESK. The length of the CDR3 is 15 residues. As DNA, the CDR3 is TGTGCCAGCAGCCAAGATTGGGGGGTCCCGAACGGAGCTTTCTTT. This gives the protein CASSQDWGVPNGAFF.

The V call is TRBV19, the J call TRBJ2-6; weak D call: TRBD1 (6 bases). CDR1 is LNHDA, CDR2 SQIVND, per germline (reference sequence). The V and J ends lost 5 bases and 0 bases respectively, with 20 bases between them. The CDR3 is made up of 19 amino acids. CDR3 coding DNA: TGTGCCAGTAGTGGTTCTGGGGCAGGGGCGAGCTCTGGGGCCAACGTCCTGACTTTC. Protein sequence: CASSGSGAGASSGANVLTF.

The chain employs TRBV18 and TRBJ2-2; no definite D call. This CDR3 contains 13 residues. The germline V and J ends were trimmed by 3 bases and 5 bases, with 7 bases remaining between them. In germline, CDR1 is KGHSH, CDR2 LQKENI. CDR3 sequence: CASSPQRTGELFF. Here the CDR3 DNA reads TGTGCCAGCTCACCCCAGAGGACCGGGGAGCTGTTTTTT.

The rearrangement joins TRBV27 to TRBJ1-5, with D maybe TRBD1 (5 bases). V was shortened by 6 bases and J by 2 bases, with 14 bases between the two germline ends. Germline assignment: CDR1 MNHEY and CDR2 SMNVEV (reference sequence). The CDR3 is 15 residues long. This CDR3 reads CASSIGREGNQPQHF. The CDR3 DNA sequence: TGTGCCAGCAGCATAGGCAGGGAAGGCAATCAGCCCCAGCATTTT.

The J gene is TRBJ2-3, the V gene TRBV5-4; 12 nucleotides agree with TRBD2. Germline V gene lookup returns CDR1 SGHNT and CDR2 YYREEE (reference sequence). V was clipped by 4 bases and J by 4 bases; unmatched bases: 4. The CDR3 spans 15 residues. The CDR3 DNA follows: TGTGCCAGCAGCCTGACTAGCGGGAGACCAGATACGCAGTATTTT. Translating gives CASSLTSGRPDTQYF.

This clone turned up a few times. J is TRBJ2-2 and V is TRBV29-1; 8 bases map to TRBD2. After removal of 6 bases from V and 0 bases from J, the junction contained 6 bases not matched to a gene. The CDR3 length is 15 residues. Germline CDR1 reads SQVTM; CDR2 reads ANQGSEA. The CDR3 region is CSVDPGGANTGELFF. The CDR3 coding sequence is TGCAGCGTCGACCCCGGGGGGGCGAACACCGGGGAGCTGTTTTTT.

The rearrangement uses TRBV18 and TRBJ1-1; possible D gene TRBD1, 6 bases. This CDR3 contains 14 residues. The germline V gene has CDR1 KGHSH and CDR2 LQKENI. Trimming removed 4 bases from V and 1 base from J, with 10 bases in between. Here the CDR3 DNA reads TGTGCCAGCTCACGGGGACAAAAGAACACTGAAGCTTTCTTT. Protein sequence: CASSRGQKNTEAFF.

The chain links TRBV29-1 to TRBJ2-3; 9 nucleotides line up with TRBD1. The CDR3 has 15 amino acids. Germline CDR1 SQVTM, CDR2 ANQGSEA. The J segment lost 1 base and the V segment lost 5 bases, leaving 7 bases of the junction unmatched. CDR3 sequence reads: CSVRVRDRGTDTQYF. CDR3 DNA: TGCAGCGTTCGGGTGAGGGACAGGGGCACAGATACGCAGTATTTT.

This chain's CDR3 is CASSSRISGANVLTF. The CDR3 bases are TGTGCCAGTAGTTCCAGGATCTCTGGGGCCAACGTCCTGACTTTC. The chain joins TRBV19 to TRBJ2-6; D call uncertain. V was trimmed by 5 bases and J by 0 bases, leaving 8 bases between them. This CDR3 is built from 15 residues. CDR1 and CDR2 (germline): LNHDA, SQIVND (reference sequence).

The V call is TRBV7-9, the J call TRBJ2-3; TRBD1 agrees at 8 bases. Trimming at V came to 4 bases and at J to 1 base, leaving 4 bases not matched to a gene. The CDR3 consists of 15 residues. Germline lookup yields CDR1 SEHNR and CDR2 FQNEAQ (reference sequence). CDR3 amino acids: CASSSTGEGTDTQYF. The CDR3 bases are TGTGCCAGCAGCTCGACAGGGGAAGGCACAGATACGCAGTATTTT. Using reference TRBV7-9 and TRBJ2-3 for the parts outside the CDR3, the full variable domain is DTGVSQNPRHKITKRGQNVTFRCDPISEHNRLYWYRQTLGQGPEFLTYFQNEAQLEKSRLLSDRFSAERPKGSFSTLEIQRTEQGDSAMYLCASSSTGEGTDTQYFGPGTRLTVL.

This rearrangement joins TRBV5-1 to TRBJ2-7, with TRBD1 as a possible D gene (5 bases). Germline CDR1 reads SGHRS; CDR2 reads YFSETQ. The V gene lost 3 bases and the J gene lost 5 bases, with 12 bases spanning the gap. This CDR3 spans 13 amino acids. CDR3 protein: CASSSAGFDEQYF. In DNA form, the CDR3 reads TGCGCCAGCAGCTCGGCAGGGTTCGACGAGCAGTACTTC.

The chain couples TRBV5-4 to TRBJ2-1; 10 bases fit TRBD2. Germline-derived CDR1 and CDR2 are SGHNT and YYREEE (reference sequence). The CDR3 runs 15 residues. V lost 4 bases, J lost 5 bases, and 6 bases stayed unmatched. The CDR3 bases are TGTGCCAGCAGCCAGGGGACTAGCGAGCACAATGAGCAGTTCTTC. Its protein is CASSQGTSEHNEQFF.

On this clone: One end of the junction varies from germline; a read error may be responsible. Here the CDR3 DNA reads TGCGCCAGCAGGTTGGCGGCAGGGGCGCGAACTGAAGCTTTCTTT. It encodes CASRLAAGARTEAFF. This sequence joins TRBV5-1 and TRBJ1-1; D might be TRBD1 (6 bases). Germline-derived CDR1 and CDR2 are SGHRS and YFSETQ. This CDR3 has 15 residues. The complete variable domain, with remaining parts taken from reference TRBV5-1 and TRBJ1-1, reads KAGVTQTPRYLIKTRGQQVTLSCSPISGHRSVSWYQQTPGQGLQFLFEYFSETQRNKGNFPGRFSGRQFSNSRSEMNVSTLELGDSALYLCASRLAAGARTEAFFGQGTRLTVV.

This chain joins TRBV18 and TRBJ2-2; weak D call: TRBD2 (6 bases). In germline, CDR1 is KGHSH, CDR2 LQKENI. V lost 8 bases and J lost 3, with 10 bases in between. The CDR3 contains 13 residues. The CDR3 nucleotides read TGTGCCAGCGGGAGGTTAGACACCGGGGAGCTGTTTTTT. Protein product: CASGRLDTGELFF.